The 7 T cell receptor beta chains below all came from one sample that was sequenced in a study of blood T cell repertoires in COVID-19. Only in-frame clones appear in the TCRdb table, and some are missing; sequencing was by immunoSEQ multiplex PCR. The sample has some 180,000 clones; approximately 80% are singletons. Input material: peripheral blood. The receptors come from a human donor in a cohort sampled during active COVID-19.

In DNA form, the CDR3 reads TGTGCCAGCGAGTCAGGCAGTATATACGACGAGCAGTACTTC. This translates into CASESGSIYDEQYF. The chain has TRBV6-6 and TRBJ2-7; no clear D gene. The germline gives CDR1 MNHNY, CDR2 SVGAGI (reference sequence). Trimming removed 8 bases from V and 5 bases from J, with 19 bases in between. The CDR3 spans 14 residues.

The chain is built from TRBV5-1 and TRBJ2-7; 13 bases map to TRBD2. Germline CDR1 SGHRS, CDR2 YFSETQ. The CDR3 extends over 17 amino acids. The V and J ends lost 4 bases and 2 bases, in that order; junction bases with no gene match: 9. The CDR3 sequence: CASSPGLAGTITYEQYF. In DNA form, the CDR3 reads TGCGCCAGCAGCCCGGGACTAGCGGGGACTATAACCTACGAGCAGTACTTC.

The chain combines TRBV6-6 with TRBJ1-5, with 10 bases fitting TRBD1. The CDR3 has 15 amino acids. CDR1 and CDR2 from the germline V gene are MNHNY and SVGAGI (reference sequence). V lost 6 bases, J lost 5 bases, and 7 bases stayed unmatched. Here the CDR3 reads CASRLHGTGDQPQHF. For the CDR3, the DNA is TGTGCCAGCAGATTACACGGGACAGGGGATCAGCCCCAGCATTTT.

The chain uses TRBV29-1 and TRBJ1-1; possibly TRBD1 for D (5 bases). The CDR3 is made up of 11 amino acids. Germline V gene data show CDR1 as SQVTM and CDR2 as ANQGSEA. V lost 2 bases and J lost 8, with 9 bases in between. The CDR3 here is CSVEKNREAFF. The DNA of the CDR3 is TGCAGCGTTGAAAAGAACAGGGAAGCTTTCTTT.

The chain carries TRBV27 and TRBJ2-7; D might be TRBD1 (5 bases). The CDR3 totals 13 residues. The germline V gene has CDR1 MNHEY and CDR2 SMNVEV (reference sequence). The V and J ends lost 4 bases and 3 bases respectively, with 10 bases between them. The CDR3, as DNA: TGTGCCAGCAGTTCGAAGGGGCACTACGAGCAGTACTTC. Amino acids: CASSSKGHYEQYF.

This clone was observed once. The chain carries TRBV3-1 (or the pseudogene TRBV3-2) and TRBJ1-2, with TRBD1 matching over 7 bases. This CDR3 has 15 residues. Trimming at V came to 1 base and at J to 0 bases, leaving 2 bases not matched to a gene. Germline CDR1 is LGHDT and CDR2 is YNNKEL (reference sequence). The chain's CDR3 is CASSQARGPNYGYTF. The DNA for the CDR3 is TGTGCCAGCAGCCAAGCAAGGGGGCCTAACTATGGCTACACCTTC.

The chain employs TRBV7-9 and TRBJ1-1; TRBD1 matches at 10 bases. The CDR3 is 15 amino acids. The junction had 3 bases not matched to a gene; V was cut back by 2 bases and J by 3 bases. Germline CDR1 reads SEHNR; CDR2 reads FQNEAQ (reference sequence). CDR3 sequence reads: CASSLSGTGDTEAFF. The CDR3, as DNA: TGTGCCAGCAGCTTATCGGGGACAGGGGACACTGAAGCTTTCTTT.